These T cell receptor beta chains were read from a single sample in a study of blood T cells in healthy people across ages. TCRdb used MiXCR to reprocess the 5' RACE reads, holding one entry per CDR3 protein. The sample gives approximately 780,000 distinct CDR3 sequences, around a quarter of which show up once; 3% is in the top ten. The same data also contributed to another study, on T cells of mothers and their children.

The sequencing sample was made of blood. These receptor sequences come from a boy between 10 and 17 years old in good health. CDR3s include the opening cysteine and the closing phenylalanine or tryptophan. The D gene is left open where the match is weak. Only some rows state a clone size, as once, few, many or a class for expanded clones.

NA | TRBJ1-5 | TRBV12-3/TRBV12-4 | 13 | NA | CASSPNADQPQHF | TGTGCCAGCAGTCCTAATGCGGATCAGCCCCAGCATTTT
NA | TRBJ1-4 | TRBV28 | 13 | TRBD1 | CASNRGGDEKLFF | TGTGCTTCAAACAGGGGAGGGGATGAAAAACTGTTTTTT
NA | TRBJ1-2 | TRBV7-9 | 13 | NA | CASSRGDLRGYTF | TGTGCCAGCAGCCGAGGGGATCTGCGCGGCTACACCTTC
many | TRBJ1-1 | TRBV12-3/TRBV12-4 | 14 | NA | CASSFGHLNTEAFF | TGTGCCAGCAGCTTCGGACACCTGAACACTGAAGCTTTCTTT
NA | TRBJ1-4 | TRBV29-1 | 11 | NA | CSVEGNEKLFF | TGCAGCGTTGAGGGCAATGAAAAACTGTTTTTT
NA | TRBJ1-1 | TRBV6-5 | 15 | NA | CASSRTGPGDTEAFF | TGTGCCAGCAGCCGGACTGGGCCAGGGGACACTGAAGCTTTCTTT
few | TRBJ2-6 | TRBV2 | 16 | NA | CASSDDVASGANVLTF | TGTGCCAGCAGTGATGACGTAGCCTCTGGGGCCAACGTCCTGACTTTC
NA | TRBJ1-3 | TRBV12-3/TRBV12-4 | 13 | NA | CATDLSSGNTIYF | TGTGCCACCGATCTGAGCTCTGGAAACACCATATATTTT
NA | TRBJ2-2 | TRBV6-2/TRBV6-3 | 13 | TRBD2 | CASRTSDTGELFF | TGTGCCAGCCGGACTAGCGACACCGGGGAGCTGTTTTTT
NA | TRBJ2-5 | TRBV7-8 | 14 | NA | CASSLFRGGETQYF | TGTGCCAGCAGCTTATTCCGGGGCGGAGAGACCCAGTACTTC
few | TRBJ1-4 | TRBV30 | 14 | NA | CAWMGGDTRRKLFF | TGTGCCTGGATGGGTGGGGACACCCGCAGGAAACTGTTTTTT
NA | TRBJ2-2 | TRBV29-1 | 12 | NA | CSVGLDRGELFF | TGCAGCGTTGGTCTGGACCGGGGGGAGCTGTTTTTT
NA | TRBJ2-2 | TRBV7-2 | 17 | TRBD2 | CASSGGLAGAGTGELFF | TGTGCCAGCAGCGGGGGACTAGCGGGGGCGGGAACCGGGGAGCTGTTTTTT
few | TRBJ2-1 | TRBV20-1 | 12 | TRBD1 | CSAGTGGSEQFF | TGCAGTGCTGGAACAGGGGGGAGTGAGCAGTTCTTC
NA | TRBJ2-1 | TRBV7-2 | 15 | NA | CASSLAQGRSNEQFF | TGTGCCAGCAGCTTAGCGCAGGGGCGAAGTAATGAGCAGTTCTTC
NA | TRBJ2-2 | TRBV7-9 | 14 | NA | CAYKRGMNTGELFF | TGTGCCTATAAAAGGGGAATGAACACCGGGGAGCTGTTTTTT
NA | TRBJ2-7 | TRBV29-1 | 12 | TRBD1 | CSVLGDSYEQYF | TGCAGCGTCTTGGGGGACAGCTACGAGCAGTACTTC